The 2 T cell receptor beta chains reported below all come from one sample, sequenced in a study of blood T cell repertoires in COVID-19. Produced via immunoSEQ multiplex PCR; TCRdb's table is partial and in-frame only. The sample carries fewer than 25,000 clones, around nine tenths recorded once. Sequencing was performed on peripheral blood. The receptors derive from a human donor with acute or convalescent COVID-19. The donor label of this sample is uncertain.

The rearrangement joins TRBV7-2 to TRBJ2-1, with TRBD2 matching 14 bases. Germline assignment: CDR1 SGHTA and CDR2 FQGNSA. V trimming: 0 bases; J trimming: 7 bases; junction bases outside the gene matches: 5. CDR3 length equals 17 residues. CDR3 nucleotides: TGTGCCAGCAGCTTAGCGCAGGGACTAGCGGGGGATAATGAGCAGTTCTTC. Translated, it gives CASSLAQGLAGDNEQFF. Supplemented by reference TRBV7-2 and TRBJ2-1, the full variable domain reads GAGVSQSPSNKVTEKGKDVELRCDPISGHTALYWYRQSLGQGLEFLIYFQGNSAPDKSGLPSDRFSAERTGGSVSTLTIQRTQQEDSAVYLCASSLAQGLAGDNEQFFGPGTRLTVL.

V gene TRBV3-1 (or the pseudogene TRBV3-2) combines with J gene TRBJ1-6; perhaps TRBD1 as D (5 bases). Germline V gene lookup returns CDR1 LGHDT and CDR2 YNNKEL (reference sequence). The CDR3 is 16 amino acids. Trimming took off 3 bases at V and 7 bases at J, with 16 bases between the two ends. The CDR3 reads CASSQSRGGGNSPLHF. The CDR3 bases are TGTGCCAGCAGCCAGTCTAGGGGAGGAGGCAATTCACCCCTCCACTTT.